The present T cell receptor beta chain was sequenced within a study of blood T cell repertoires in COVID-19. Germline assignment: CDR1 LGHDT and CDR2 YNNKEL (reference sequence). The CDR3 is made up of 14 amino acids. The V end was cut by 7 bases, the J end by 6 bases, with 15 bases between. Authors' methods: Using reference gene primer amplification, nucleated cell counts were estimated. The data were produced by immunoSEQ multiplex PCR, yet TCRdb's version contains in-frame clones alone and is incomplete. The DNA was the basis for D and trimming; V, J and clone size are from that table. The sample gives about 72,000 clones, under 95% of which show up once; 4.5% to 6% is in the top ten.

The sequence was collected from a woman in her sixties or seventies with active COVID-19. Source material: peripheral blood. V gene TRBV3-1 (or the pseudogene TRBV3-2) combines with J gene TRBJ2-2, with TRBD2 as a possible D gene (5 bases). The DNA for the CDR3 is TGTGCCAGCATGGGAGTTGGATCGGCCGGGGAGCTGTTTTTT. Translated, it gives CASMGVGSAGELFF.